One and the same sample provided the 25 T cell receptor beta chains below, sequenced in a study of shared clonotypes between healthy human individuals. Only in-frame clones appear in the TCRdb table, and some are missing; sequencing was by immunoSEQ multiplex PCR. The sample has more than 2 million clones, 95% seen once. What was sequenced was naive CD4+ T cells sorted from blood. Subset defined: CD45RA+ positively selected. The receptors come from a man aged 18 to 30 in good health.

The J gene is TRBJ2-4, the V gene TRBV7-4; 11 nucleotides match TRBD1. The V gene's germline CDR1 is SGHVT and CDR2 SQSDAQ. This CDR3 region has 16 residues. Germline trimming cut 5 bases from V and 3 bases from J; bases unmatched to any gene: 6. The chain's CDR3 is CASSLDRGRVKNIQYF. Written as DNA, the CDR3 is TGTGCCAGCAGCCTGGACAGGGGGCGGGTCAAAAACATTCAGTACTTC.

This rearrangement joins TRBV21-1 to TRBJ1-5. TRBV21-1 is reported as a pseudogene. This CDR3 is built from 18 residues. CDR3 sequence: CASSKAGRRMGDDQPQHF. The DNA for the CDR3 is TGTGCCAGCAGCAAAGCGGGGCGGAGGATGGGAGATGATCAGCCCCAGCATTTT.

J is TRBJ1-6 and V is TRBV9; D unclear. The CDR3 sequence is 13 residues long. Germline CDR1 reads SGDLS; CDR2 reads YYNGEE. Between the trimmed V and J ends, which lost 7 bases and 7 bases, there was a span of 12 bases. The CDR3 sequence is CASSGGINSPLHF. Here the CDR3 DNA reads TGTGCCAGCTCCGGAGGGATAAATTCACCCCTCCACTTT. Drawing the rest from reference TRBV9 and TRBJ1-6, the complete variable domain is DSGVTQTPKHLITATGQRVTLRCSPRSGDLSVYWYQQSLDQGLQFLIQYYNGEERAKGNILERFSAQQFPDLHSELNLSSLELGDSALYFCASSGGINSPLHFGNGTRLTVT.

This chain connects TRBV18 to TRBJ2-2; D is ambiguous. This CDR3 has 13 residues. V was pared by 4 bases and J by 7 bases, with 10 bases between. In germline, CDR1 is KGHSH, CDR2 LQKENI. The CDR3 DNA reads TGTGCCAGCTCACTCTTAGCCGACGGGGAGCTGTTTTTT. It codes for CASSLLADGELFF.

This chain connects TRBV6-6 to TRBJ2-3; possibly TRBD1 for D (5 bases). The CDR3 has 13 amino acids. In germline, CDR1 is MNHNY, CDR2 SVGAGI (reference sequence). The ends were cut back, 0 bases at V and 6 bases at J, with 7 bases in the middle. The CDR3 here is CASSYSDSDTQYF. The DNA of the CDR3 is TGTGCCAGCAGTTACTCCGACAGCGATACGCAGTATTTT.

This chain connects TRBV5-5 to TRBJ2-7; possible D gene TRBD1, 5 bases. CDR3 length equals 15 residues. Germline V gene lookup returns CDR1 SGHKS and CDR2 YYEKEE (reference sequence). V lost 0 bases to trimming and J lost 2 bases, with 12 bases between them. The CDR3, as DNA: TGTGCCAGCAGCTTGGAATCTGGACAAACCTACGAGCAGTACTTC. It codes for CASSLESGQTYEQYF.

The chain links TRBV25-1 to TRBJ2-1; 9 bases align to TRBD2. CDR1 and CDR2 (germline): MGHDK, SYGVNS. Trimming cost V 8 bases and J 1 base; bases outside gene matches: 3. The CDR3 sequence is 14 residues long. The CDR3 nucleotides read TGTGCCAGCTCGCGGGAGGGGTCCTACAATGAGCAGTTCTTC. The encoded protein is CASSREGSYNEQFF. Variable domain in full (rest from reference TRBV25-1 and TRBJ2-1): EADIYQTPRYLVIGTGKKITLECSQTMGHDKMYWYQQDPGMELHLIHYSYGVNSTEKGDLSSESTVSRIRTEHFPLTLESARPSHTSQYLCASSREGSYNEQFFGPGTRLTVL.

In the case of this clone: A much larger clone is a single base away; this may be a read error. The chain employs TRBV7-2 and TRBJ2-7; 8 nucleotides match TRBD1. The CDR3 length is 13 residues. Germline CDR1 is SGHTA and CDR2 is FQGNSA. Trimming cost V 5 bases and J 3 bases; bases outside gene matches: 3. DNA for the CDR3: TGTGCCAGCAGCCCCGGGACAGGCTACGAGCAGTACTTC. Translation: CASSPGTGYEQYF.

In nucleotides, the CDR3 is TGTGCCAGCTCATCCCGCTACGAGCAGTACTTC. Translation: CASSSRYEQYF. The chain combines TRBV18 with TRBJ2-7; D gene unclear. Trimming stripped 5 bases from V and 3 bases from J, with 5 bases between. The CDR3 consists of 11 residues. Germline CDR1 KGHSH, CDR2 LQKENI.

The chain joins TRBV30 to TRBJ2-1; the match to TRBD1 covers 7 bases. The CDR3 is made up of 13 amino acids. J gave up 4 bases and V 3 bases, and 3 bases lay outside the gene matches. Germline V gene data show CDR1 as GTSNPN and CDR2 as SVGIG (reference sequence). CDR3 in amino acids: CAWRQGLYNEQFF. In DNA form, the CDR3 reads TGTGCCTGGAGACAGGGGCTTTACAATGAGCAGTTCTTC. The variable domain in full, with the rest retrieved from reference TRBV30 and TRBJ2-1, is SQTIHQWPATLVQPVGSPLSLECTVEGTSNPNLYWYRQAAGRGLQLLFYSVGIGQISSEVPQNLSASRPQDRQFILSSKKLLLSDSGFYLCAWRQGLYNEQFFGPGTRLTVL.

Only one count was recorded for this clone. The rearrangement uses TRBV7-2 and TRBJ2-1; 10 bases match TRBD2. The V gene's germline CDR1 is SGHTA and CDR2 FQGNSA. The CDR3 is 14 residues long. J was trimmed by 15 bases and V by 5 bases; bases with no gene match: 13. The CDR3 spells CASSPGLAGAAGFF. CDR3 sequence (DNA): TGTGCCAGCAGCCCAGGCCTAGCGGGAGCCGCCGGGTTCTTC.

The chain is built from TRBV5-4 and TRBJ1-1; no firm D call. Germline V gene lookup returns CDR1 SGHNT and CDR2 YYREEE (reference sequence). CDR3 size: 11 residues. Trimming pared 4 bases from V and 1 base from J, leaving 2 bases between. CDR3 loop: CASSANTEAFF. The CDR3 DNA follows: TGTGCCAGCAGCGCGAACACTGAAGCTTTCTTT. Based on the CDR3 plus reference TRBV5-4 and TRBJ1-1, the full variable domain is ETGVTQSPTHLIKTRGQQVTLRCSSQSGHNTVSWYQQALGQGPQFIFQYYREEENGRGNFPPRFSGLQFPNYSSELNVNALELDDSALYLCASSANTEAFFGQGTRLTVV.

This clone showed up just a few times. The J gene is TRBJ2-1, the V gene TRBV9; TRBD2 agrees at 11 bases. The CDR3 spans 17 residues. The germline V gene has CDR1 SGDLS and CDR2 YYNGEE. Unmatched junction bases numbered 7, after V lost 0 bases and J lost 5 bases. The CDR3 sequence is CASSVGPGTSGNNEQFF. The CDR3 region has the DNA TGTGCCAGCAGCGTAGGTCCCGGGACTAGCGGTAACAATGAGCAGTTCTTC.

The chain carries TRBV28 and TRBJ1-2; TRBD1 might be the D (6 bases). Germline V gives CDR1 MDHEN, CDR2 SYDVKM. This CDR3 has 13 amino acids. The V gene lost 3 bases and the J gene lost 3 bases, with 8 bases spanning the gap. DNA of the CDR3: TGTGCCAGCAGTTTCCGACAGGACTATGGCTACACCTTC. It codes for CASSFRQDYGYTF.

This rearrangement joins TRBV30 to TRBJ1-2; D unresolved. Trimming left V 5 bases short and J 8 bases short, with 12 bases between. The germline gives CDR1 GTSNPN, CDR2 SVGIG (reference sequence). The CDR3 consists of 11 residues. CDR3 protein: CAWGEGVGYTF. As DNA, the CDR3 is TGTGCCTGGGGGGAAGGTGTAGGCTACACCTTC.

The gene calls are TRBV2 and TRBJ2-3; 11 positions match TRBD2. V dropped 4 bases and J dropped 12; count of bases not matched to a gene: 12. The CDR3 spans 15 residues. Per germline, CDR1 SNHLY and CDR2 FYNNEI. The CDR3 reads CASSGLAGGPGTQYF. The DNA of the CDR3 is TGTGCCAGCAGTGGCCTAGCGGGGGGCCCAGGGACCCAGTATTTT.

This clone was seen a single time. J is TRBJ1-6 and V is TRBV7-9; TRBD1 aligns across 10 bases. Unmatched junction bases numbered 3, after V lost 1 base and J lost 6 bases. The V gene's germline CDR1 is SEHNR and CDR2 FQNEAQ (reference sequence). CDR3 length equals 16 residues. The chain's CDR3 is CASSLGQGAGNSPLHF. The CDR3 DNA is TGTGCCAGCAGCTTAGGACAGGGGGCGGGTAATTCACCCCTCCACTTT.

The chain carries TRBV29-1 and TRBJ1-5; TRBD1 matches at 8 bases. CDR3 length: 14 amino acids. V lost 6 bases, J lost 5 bases, and 9 bases stayed unmatched. Germline CDR1 SQVTM, CDR2 ANQGSEA. This chain's CDR3 is CSVASTGVDQPQHF. The CDR3, as DNA: TGCAGCGTCGCTTCGACAGGGGTGGATCAGCCCCAGCATTTT.

The V gene is TRBV6-6, the J gene TRBJ1-1; no clear D. The CDR3 has 12 residues. Between the trimmed V and J ends, which lost 4 bases and 9 bases, there was a span of 12 bases. From germline, CDR1 is MNHNY and CDR2 SVGAGI (reference sequence). CDR3 region: CASSLSATQAFF. CDR3 coding DNA: TGTGCCAGCAGTTTATCAGCGACGCAAGCTTTCTTT.

The rearrangement links TRBV6-5 to TRBJ1-5; 8 nucleotides match TRBD1. Looked up from germline, CDR1 is MNHEY and CDR2 is SVGAGI. This CDR3 is 15 amino acids long. V gave up 4 bases and J gave up 6 bases; unmatched junction bases: 8. CDR3 DNA sequence: TGTGCCAGCAGTTGGGCAGGGGGCGCGGGTCAGCCCCAGCATTTT. It yields the protein CASSWAGGAGQPQHF.

The chain joins TRBV12-2 to TRBJ1-5; the table's D call, TRBD1, has no DNA check behind it. TRBV12-2 is designated a pseudogene. CDR3 length equals 15 residues. CDR3 DNA: TGTGCAAGTCGCTACGGACAGGGGCCAAATCAGCCCCAGCATTTT. Translated, it gives CASRYGQGPNQPQHF.

The V gene is TRBV6-6, the J gene TRBJ2-7; TRBD1 matches 8 bases. The CDR3 sequence is 14 residues long. The ends lost 2 bases at V and 6 bases at J; junction bases unmatched: 6. Germline CDR1 is MNHNY and CDR2 is SVGAGI (reference sequence). The CDR3 spells CASSYGQGIAEQYF. DNA of the CDR3: TGTGCCAGCAGTTACGGACAGGGCATCGCCGAGCAGTACTTC.

This clone was seen more than once but under ten times. The chain uses TRBV18 and TRBJ1-1, with 7 bases aligning to TRBD1. The junction had 5 bases not matched to a gene; V was cut back by 3 bases and J by 1 base. Per the germline V gene, CDR1 is KGHSH and CDR2 is LQKENI. This CDR3 is built from 15 residues. The CDR3 here is CASSPQGQSNTEAFF. The CDR3 coding sequence is TGTGCCAGCTCACCCCAGGGACAGTCGAACACTGAAGCTTTCTTT.

Concerning this clone itself: Sequence at one end of the junction differs from germline and may be a read error. CDR3: CASSPPGANVLTF. The DNA of the CDR3 is TGTGCCAGCAGCCCCCCTGGAGCCAACGTCCTGACTTTC. V is TRBV5-6 and J is TRBJ2-6; D remains ambiguous. This CDR3 is built from 13 residues. In germline, CDR1 is SGHDT, CDR2 YYEEEE.

The rearrangement uses TRBV29-1 and TRBJ2-3; D is perhaps TRBD2 (5 bases). This CDR3 has 13 amino acids. The germline V and J ends were trimmed by 6 bases and 0 bases, with 10 bases remaining between them. Germline assignment: CDR1 SQVTM and CDR2 ANQGSEA. The CDR3 bases are TGCAGCGTCCGGGATACTAGCACAGATACGCAGTATTTT. It is translated as CSVRDTSTDTQYF.